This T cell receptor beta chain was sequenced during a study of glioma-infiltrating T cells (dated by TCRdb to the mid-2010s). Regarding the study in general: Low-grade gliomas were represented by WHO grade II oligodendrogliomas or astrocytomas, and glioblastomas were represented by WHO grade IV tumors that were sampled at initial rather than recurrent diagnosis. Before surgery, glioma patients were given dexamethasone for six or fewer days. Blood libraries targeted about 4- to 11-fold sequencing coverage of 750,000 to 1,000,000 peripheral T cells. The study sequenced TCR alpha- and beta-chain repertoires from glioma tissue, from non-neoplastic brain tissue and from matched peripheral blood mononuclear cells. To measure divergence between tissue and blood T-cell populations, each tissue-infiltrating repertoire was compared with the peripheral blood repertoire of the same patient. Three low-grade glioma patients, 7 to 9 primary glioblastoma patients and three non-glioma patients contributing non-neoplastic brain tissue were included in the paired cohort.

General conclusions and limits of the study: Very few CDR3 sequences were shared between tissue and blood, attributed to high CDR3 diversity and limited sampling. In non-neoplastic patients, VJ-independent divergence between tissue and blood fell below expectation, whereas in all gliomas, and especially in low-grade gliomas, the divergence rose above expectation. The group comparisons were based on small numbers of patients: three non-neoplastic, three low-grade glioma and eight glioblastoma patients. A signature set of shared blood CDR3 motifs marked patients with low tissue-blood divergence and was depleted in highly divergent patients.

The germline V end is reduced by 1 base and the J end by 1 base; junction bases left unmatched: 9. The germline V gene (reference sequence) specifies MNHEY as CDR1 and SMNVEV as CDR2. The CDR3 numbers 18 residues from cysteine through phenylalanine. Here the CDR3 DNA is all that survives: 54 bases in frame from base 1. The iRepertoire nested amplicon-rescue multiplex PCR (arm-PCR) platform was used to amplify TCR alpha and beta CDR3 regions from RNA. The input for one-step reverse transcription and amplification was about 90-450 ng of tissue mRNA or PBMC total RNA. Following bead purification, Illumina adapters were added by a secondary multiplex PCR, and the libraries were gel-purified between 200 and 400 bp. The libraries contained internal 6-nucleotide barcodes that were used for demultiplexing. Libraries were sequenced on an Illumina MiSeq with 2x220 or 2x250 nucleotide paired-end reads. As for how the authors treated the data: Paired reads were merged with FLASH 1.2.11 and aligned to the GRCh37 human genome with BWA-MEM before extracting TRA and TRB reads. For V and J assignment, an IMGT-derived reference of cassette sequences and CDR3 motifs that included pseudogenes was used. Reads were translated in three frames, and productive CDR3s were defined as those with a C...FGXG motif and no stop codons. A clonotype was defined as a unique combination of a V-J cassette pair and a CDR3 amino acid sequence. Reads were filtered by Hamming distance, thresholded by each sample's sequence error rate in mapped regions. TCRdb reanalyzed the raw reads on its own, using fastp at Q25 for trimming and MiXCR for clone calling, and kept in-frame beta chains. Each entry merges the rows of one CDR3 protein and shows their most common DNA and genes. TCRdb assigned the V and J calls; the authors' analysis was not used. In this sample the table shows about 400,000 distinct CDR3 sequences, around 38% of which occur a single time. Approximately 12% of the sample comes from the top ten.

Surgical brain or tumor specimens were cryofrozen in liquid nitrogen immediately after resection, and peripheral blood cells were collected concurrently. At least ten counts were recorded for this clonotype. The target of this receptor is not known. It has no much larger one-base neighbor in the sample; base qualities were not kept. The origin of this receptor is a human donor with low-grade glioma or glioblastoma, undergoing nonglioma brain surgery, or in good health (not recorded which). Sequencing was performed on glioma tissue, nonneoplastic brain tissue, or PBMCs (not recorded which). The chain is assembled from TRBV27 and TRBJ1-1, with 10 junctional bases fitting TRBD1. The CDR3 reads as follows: CASSLWSGQGVANTEAFF. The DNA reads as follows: TGTGCCAGCAGTTTATGGTCTGGACAGGGGGTCGCGAACACTGAAGCTTTCTTT.